This entry lists 21 T cell receptor beta chains sequenced from one sample in a study of blood T cell repertoires in COVID-19. The data were produced by immunoSEQ multiplex PCR, yet TCRdb's version contains in-frame clones alone and is incomplete. The top ten hold roughly 2.5% of the sample, which has about 220,000 clones, approximately 88% seen once. Input material: PBMCs or T cells enriched from blood (not recorded which). All receptors come from a woman aged 40 to 50 with acute COVID-19.

The chain combines TRBV5-4 with TRBJ2-5, with 10 bases that match TRBD1. Germline V gene sequence: CDR1 SGHNT, CDR2 YYREEE (reference sequence). The CDR3 runs to 15 residues. V was clipped by 4 bases and J by 4 bases; unmatched bases: 7. CDR3 sequence (DNA): TGTGCCAGCAGCCCGGGCGGGACAGGGGCAGAGACCCAGTACTTC. Translation gives CASSPGGTGAETQYF.

The gene calls are TRBV29-1 and TRBJ2-2; D is possibly TRBD2 (6 bases). Deletions cut 4 bases from V and 6 bases from J, with 12 bases between. Per germline, CDR1 SQVTM and CDR2 ANQGSEA. CDR3 size: 13 residues. CDR3 in DNA: TGCAGCGTTGGAGGTTGGGGGGCCGGGGAGCTGTTTTTT. Translated: CSVGGWGAGELFF.

This rearrangement joins TRBV11-2 to TRBJ1-1, with TRBD1 as a possible D gene (6 bases). The CDR3 runs 14 residues. Germline-derived CDR1 and CDR2 are SGHAT and FQNNGV. V lost 5 bases, J lost 11 bases, and 21 bases lay in between. CDR3 in amino acids: CASSTAPTGKGAFF. CDR3 sequence (DNA): TGTGCCAGCAGCACCGCTCCCACAGGGAAGGGCGCTTTCTTT.

This clone was seen more than once but under ten times. V and J are TRBV30 and TRBJ1-3; D possibly corresponds to TRBD1 (6 bases). This CDR3 spans 15 amino acids. V was trimmed by 2 bases and J by 0 bases, leaving 11 bases between them. Per germline, CDR1 GTSNPN and CDR2 SVGIG (reference sequence). The CDR3 DNA sequence: TGTGCCTGGAGTCAGGGGAGTCCCTCTGGAAACACCATATATTTT. Protein sequence: CAWSQGSPSGNTIYF.

The CDR3 bases are TGTGCCAGCAGCCAAGACTTAGCGGGGGGCCCCGCCGGGGAGCTGTTTTTT. Translation gives CASSQDLAGGPAGELFF. V usage is TRBV4-2 and J usage is TRBJ2-2; 10 bases line up with TRBD2. CDR1 is LGHNA, CDR2 YNFKEQ, per germline. This CDR3 comprises 17 residues. Trimming cost V 0 bases and J 6 bases; bases outside gene matches: 7.

This sequence joins TRBV11-2 and TRBJ2-5; 7 bases agree with TRBD2. The junction had 5 bases not matched to a gene; V was cut back by 7 bases and J by 3 bases. Per the germline V gene, CDR1 is SGHAT and CDR2 is FQNNGV. The CDR3 covers 13 residues. CDR3 amino acids: CASTPGGEETQYF. CDR3 DNA: TGTGCCAGCACCCCTGGGGGGGAAGAGACCCAGTACTTC.

The chain employs TRBV30 and TRBJ1-1, with TRBD1 identical over 10 bases. The CDR3 loop spans 15 amino acids. Trimming at V came to 3 bases and at J to 4 bases, leaving 8 bases not matched to a gene. Per germline, CDR1 GTSNPN and CDR2 SVGIG (reference sequence). CDR3 coding DNA: TGTGCCTGGAGCCCGCTGGGGGACAGGGGCACTGAAGCTTTCTTT. This encodes CAWSPLGDRGTEAFF.

The chain couples TRBV5-1 to TRBJ2-4; D might be TRBD2 (5 bases). V was trimmed by 4 bases and J by 8 bases, leaving 22 bases between them. CDR3 size: 16 residues. Looked up from germline, CDR1 is SGHRS and CDR2 is YFSETQ. Here the CDR3 reads CASSPDGGIGGDIQYF. For the CDR3, the DNA is TGCGCCAGCAGCCCGGATGGAGGCATCGGAGGCGACATTCAGTACTTC. Filled out from reference TRBV5-1 and TRBJ2-4, the complete variable domain reads KAGVTQTPRYLIKTRGQQVTLSCSPISGHRSVSWYQQTPGQGLQFLFEYFSETQRNKGNFPGRFSGRQFSNSRSEMNVSTLELGDSALYLCASSPDGGIGGDIQYFGAGTRLSVL.

The V gene is TRBV5-1, the J gene TRBJ1-5, with 9 bases matching TRBD1. CDR1 is SGHRS, CDR2 YFSETQ, per germline. This CDR3 has 15 residues. Trimming removed 3 bases from V and 2 bases from J; junction bases left unmatched: 3. The CDR3 is CASSSGTGRNQPQHF. DNA for the CDR3: TGCGCCAGCAGCTCGGGGACAGGGCGCAATCAGCCCCAGCATTTT.

This rearrangement joins TRBV25-1 to TRBJ2-4, with D possibly TRBD1 on 6 matching bases. Looked up from germline, CDR1 is MGHDK and CDR2 is SYGVNS. There are 16 residues in the CDR3. The germline V and J ends were trimmed by 2 bases and 1 base, with 12 bases remaining between them. CDR3: CASSEGRGKAKNIQYF. The CDR3 region has the DNA TGTGCCAGCAGTGAAGGCAGGGGAAAGGCCAAAAACATTCAGTACTTC.

The chain employs TRBV2 and TRBJ2-7; D possibly corresponds to TRBD2 (5 bases). The CDR3 has 14 residues. The V gene lost 3 bases and the J gene lost 2 bases, with 11 bases spanning the gap. CDR1 is SNHLY and CDR2 is FYNNEI in the germline V gene. The CDR3 coding sequence is TGTGCCAGCAGTGATGGACTCTCACCCTACGAGCAGTACTTC. The encoded protein is CASSDGLSPYEQYF. Supplemented by reference TRBV2 and TRBJ2-7, the full variable domain reads EPEVTQTPSHQVTQMGQEVILRCVPISNHLYFYWYRQILGQKVEFLVSFYNNEISEKSEIFDDQFSVERPDGSNFTLKIRSTKLEDSAMYFCASSDGLSPYEQYFGPGTRLTVT.

About this clone: Its ends do not fully match the called genes, so a read error is possible. The V and J genes are TRBV28 and TRBJ1-2; D remains unclear. The CDR3 has 12 residues. Germline CDR1 is MDHEN and CDR2 is SYDVKM. The CDR3 nucleotides are TGTGCCACCAGTTGGGCGGGATATGGCTACACCTTC. Translating it yields CATSWAGYGYTF.

V gene TRBV18 combines with J gene TRBJ1-1, with 7 bases that match TRBD1. Trimming cost V 5 bases and J 3 bases; bases outside gene matches: 9. This CDR3 spans 15 amino acids. Germline lookup yields CDR1 KGHSH and CDR2 LQKENI. The CDR3 nucleotides are TGTGCCAGCTCATCCCTCCGGGACAGCTACACTGAAGCTTTCTTT. Its translation is CASSSLRDSYTEAFF.

The chain couples TRBV4-1 to TRBJ2-5; TRBD2 matches 14 bases. The CDR3 length is 16 residues. Germline-derived CDR1 and CDR2 are MGHRA and YSYEKL. V dropped 2 bases and J dropped 3; count of bases not matched to a gene: 2. CDR3 DNA: TGCGCCAGCAGCCAACGACTAGCGGGGGGGAAAGAGACCCAGTACTTC. Its protein product is CASSQRLAGGKETQYF.

The chain employs TRBV21-1 and TRBJ1-5; the D call in the table, TRBD1, was not verified against the DNA. TRBV21-1 is a documented pseudogene. CDR3 length equals 17 residues. Written as DNA, the CDR3 is TGTGCCAGCGGAGGACAGGGGGCGATTTATAGCAATCAGCCCCAGCATTTT. This sequence encodes CASGGQGAIYSNQPQHF.

The chain uses TRBV5-1 and TRBJ2-3; D unclear. This CDR3 has 14 residues. Germline V CDR1 and CDR2: SGHRS, YFSETQ. The V and J ends lost 0 bases and 4 bases respectively, with 9 bases between them. The CDR3 is CASSLDVRADTQYF. As DNA, the CDR3 is TGCGCCAGCAGCTTGGACGTCCGGGCAGATACGCAGTATTTT.

This clone was recorded once. The chain links TRBV15 to TRBJ1-2, with D possibly being TRBD1 (5 bases). Trimming left V 5 bases short and J 8 bases short, with 21 bases between. CDR1 is LNHNV, CDR2 YYDKDF, per germline (reference sequence). This CDR3 has 15 residues. The CDR3 DNA reads as TGTGCCACCAGCGCCAGTGCGGGGCGACAACAAGGCTACACCTTC. This encodes CATSASAGRQQGYTF. Full variable domain (remainder filled in from reference TRBV15 and TRBJ1-2): DAMVIQNPRYQVTQFGKPVTLSCSQTLNHNVMYWYQQKSSQAPKLLFHYYDKDFNNEADTPDNFQSRRPNTSFCFLDIRSPGLGDTAMYLCATSASAGRQQGYTFGSGTRLTVV.

J is TRBJ1-1 and V is TRBV7-8, with no clear D. Per the germline V gene, CDR1 is SGHVS and CDR2 is FQNEAQ. V was trimmed by 7 bases and J by 4 bases, leaving 19 bases between them. This CDR3 has 15 residues. CDR3 loop: CASTPRRIPGTEAFF. DNA of the CDR3: TGTGCCAGCACCCCAAGAAGGATTCCGGGCACTGAAGCTTTCTTT.

The rearrangement links TRBV6-2 or TRBV6-3 to TRBJ1-2; 7 nucleotides line up with TRBD1. The germline V gene has CDR1 MNHEY and CDR2 SVGEGT. V was pared by 6 bases and J by 5 bases, with 12 bases of the junction left unmatched. CDR3 length: 15 residues. The CDR3 sequence: CASSHSSGQRYGYTF. The CDR3 region has the DNA TGTGCCAGCAGCCACTCTTCGGGACAGCGTTATGGCTACACCTTC.

This chain joins TRBV6-5 and TRBJ1-1; D is uncertain. The CDR3 consists of 11 residues. Trimming removed 8 bases at V and 0 bases at J, with 4 bases between. Germline CDR1 reads MNHEY; CDR2 reads SVGAGI. The CDR3: CASHLNTEAFF. The DNA for the CDR3 is TGTGCCAGCCACTTGAACACTGAAGCTTTCTTT.

The rearrangement uses TRBV7-2 and TRBJ1-2, with D possibly TRBD1 on 6 matching bases. Germline V CDR1 and CDR2: SGHTA, FQGNSA. Trimming took 10 bases from V and 2 from J, leaving 14 bases between them. The CDR3 has 13 residues. This CDR3 reads CATPGGANYGYTF. CDR3 DNA sequence: TGTGCCACCCCGGGGGGGGCCAACTATGGCTACACCTTC.